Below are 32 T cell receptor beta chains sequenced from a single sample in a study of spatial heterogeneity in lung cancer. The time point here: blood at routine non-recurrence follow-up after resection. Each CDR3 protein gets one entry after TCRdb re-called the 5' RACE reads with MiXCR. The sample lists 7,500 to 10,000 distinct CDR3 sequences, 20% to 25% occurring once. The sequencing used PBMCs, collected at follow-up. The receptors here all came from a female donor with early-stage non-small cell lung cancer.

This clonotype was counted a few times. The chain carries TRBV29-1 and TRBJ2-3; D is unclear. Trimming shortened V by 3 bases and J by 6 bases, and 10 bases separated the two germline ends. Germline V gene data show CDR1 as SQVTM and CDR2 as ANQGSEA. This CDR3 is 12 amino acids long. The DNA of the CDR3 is TGCAGCGTTGAGTTTGAATGGGATACGCAGTATTTT. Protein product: CSVEFEWDTQYF.

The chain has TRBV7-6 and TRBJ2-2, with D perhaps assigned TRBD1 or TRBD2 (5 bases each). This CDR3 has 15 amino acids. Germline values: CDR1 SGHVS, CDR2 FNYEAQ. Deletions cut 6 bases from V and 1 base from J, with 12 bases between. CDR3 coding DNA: TGTGCCAGCAGTTCCTGGGGGTGGAACACCGGGGAGCTGTTTTTT. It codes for CASSSWGWNTGELFF.

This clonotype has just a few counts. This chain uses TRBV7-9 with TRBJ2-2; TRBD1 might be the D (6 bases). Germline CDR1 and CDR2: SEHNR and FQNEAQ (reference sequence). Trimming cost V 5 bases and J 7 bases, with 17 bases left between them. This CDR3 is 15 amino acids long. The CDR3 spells CASSTLAGDVGELFF. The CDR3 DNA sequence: TGTGCCAGCAGCACTTTAGCAGGGGACGTCGGGGAGCTGTTTTTT.

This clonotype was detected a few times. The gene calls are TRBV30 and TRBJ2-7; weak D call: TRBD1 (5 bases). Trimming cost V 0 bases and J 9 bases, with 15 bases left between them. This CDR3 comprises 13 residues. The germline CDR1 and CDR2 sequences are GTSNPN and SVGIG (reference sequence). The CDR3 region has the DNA TGTGCCTGGAGTGTAGGGGCAGGCCGATGGCAGTACTTC. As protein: CAWSVGAGRWQYF.

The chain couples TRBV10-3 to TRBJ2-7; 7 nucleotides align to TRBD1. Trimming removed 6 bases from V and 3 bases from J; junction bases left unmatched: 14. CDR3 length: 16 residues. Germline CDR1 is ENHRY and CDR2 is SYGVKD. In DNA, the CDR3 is TGTGCCATCAGGAGACAGGGAAATACACCTTTCTACGAGCAGTACTTC. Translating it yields CAIRRQGNTPFYEQYF.

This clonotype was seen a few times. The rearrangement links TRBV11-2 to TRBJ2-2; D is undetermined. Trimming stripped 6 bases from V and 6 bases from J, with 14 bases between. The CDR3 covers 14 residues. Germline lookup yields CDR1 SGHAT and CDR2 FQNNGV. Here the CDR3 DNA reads TGTGCCAGCAGACGGACCCAGTCGTCCGGGGAGCTGTTTTTT. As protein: CASRRTQSSGELFF.

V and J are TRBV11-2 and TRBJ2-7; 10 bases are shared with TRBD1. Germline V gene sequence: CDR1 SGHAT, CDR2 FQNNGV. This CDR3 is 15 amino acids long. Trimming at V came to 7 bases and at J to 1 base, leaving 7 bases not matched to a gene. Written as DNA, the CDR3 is TGTGCCAGCACCCTCGGACAGGGGGTATCCTACGAGCAGTACTTC. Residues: CASTLGQGVSYEQYF.

CDR3 DNA sequence: TGCAGTGTCGAGGCGGGAGGCCGATTCTACGAGCAGTACTTC. This encodes CSVEAGGRFYEQYF. The chain is built from TRBV20-1 and TRBJ2-7; 8 bases are shared with TRBD2. With 7 bases clipped from V and 3 bases from J, the junction kept 11 bases outside the gene matches. CDR3 length: 14 residues. The germline V gene has CDR1 DFQATT and CDR2 SNEGSKA (reference sequence).

The CDR3 spells CASSLAVADSYEQYF. CDR3 DNA sequence: TGTGCCAGCAGCTTAGCGGTGGCGGACTCCTACGAGCAGTACTTC. This chain joins TRBV7-2 and TRBJ2-7; D unclear. Trimming took off 0 bases at V and 0 bases at J, with 9 bases between the two ends. CDR1 SGHTA and CDR2 FQGNSA come from the germline V gene. The CDR3 is made up of 15 amino acids.

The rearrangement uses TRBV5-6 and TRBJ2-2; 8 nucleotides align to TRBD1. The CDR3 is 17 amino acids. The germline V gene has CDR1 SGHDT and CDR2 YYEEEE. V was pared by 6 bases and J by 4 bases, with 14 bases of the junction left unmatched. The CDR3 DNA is TGTGCCAGCACCCACCGAGACCAGGGGGCGGTCACCGGGGAGCTGTTTTTT. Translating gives CASTHRDQGAVTGELFF.

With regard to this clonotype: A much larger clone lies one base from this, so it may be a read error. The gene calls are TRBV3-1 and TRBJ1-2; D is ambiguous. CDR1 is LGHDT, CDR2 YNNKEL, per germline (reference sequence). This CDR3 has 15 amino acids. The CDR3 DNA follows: TGTGCCAGCAGCCAAGGGGTTGGGGAGCACTATGGCTACGCCTTC. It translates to CASSQGVGEHYGYAF.

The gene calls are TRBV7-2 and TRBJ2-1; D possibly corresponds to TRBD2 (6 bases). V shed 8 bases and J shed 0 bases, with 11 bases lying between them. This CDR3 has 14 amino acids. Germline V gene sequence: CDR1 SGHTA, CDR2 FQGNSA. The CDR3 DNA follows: TGTGCCAGCTGTGGCGGGAACTCCTACAATGAGCAGTTCTTC. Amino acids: CASCGGNSYNEQFF.

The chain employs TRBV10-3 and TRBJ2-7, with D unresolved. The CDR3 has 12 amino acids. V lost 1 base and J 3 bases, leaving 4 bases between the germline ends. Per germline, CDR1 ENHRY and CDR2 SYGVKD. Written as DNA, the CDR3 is TGTGCCATCAGTGAGTGGGGCTACGAGCAGTACTTC. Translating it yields CAISEWGYEQYF.

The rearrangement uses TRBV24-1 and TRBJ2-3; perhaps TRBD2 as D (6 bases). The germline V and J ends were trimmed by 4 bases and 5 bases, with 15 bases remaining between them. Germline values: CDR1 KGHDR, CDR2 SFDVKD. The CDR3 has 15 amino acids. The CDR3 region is CATSEPRDGGDTQYF. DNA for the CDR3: TGTGCCACCAGTGAGCCGCGGGATGGGGGAGATACGCAGTATTTT.

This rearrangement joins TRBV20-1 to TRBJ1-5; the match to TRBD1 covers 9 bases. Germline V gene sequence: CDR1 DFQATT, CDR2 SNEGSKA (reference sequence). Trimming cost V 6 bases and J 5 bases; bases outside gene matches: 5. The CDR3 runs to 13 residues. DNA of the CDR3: TGCAGTGCCGGGACAGGGAATGATCAGCCCCAGCATTTT. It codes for CSAGTGNDQPQHF.

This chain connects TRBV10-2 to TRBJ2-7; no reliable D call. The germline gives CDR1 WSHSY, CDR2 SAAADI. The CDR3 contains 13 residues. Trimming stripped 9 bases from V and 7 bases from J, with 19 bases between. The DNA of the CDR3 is TGCGCCAGGAGGTATAGGATTCAACGGGAGCAGTACTTC. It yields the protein CARRYRIQREQYF.

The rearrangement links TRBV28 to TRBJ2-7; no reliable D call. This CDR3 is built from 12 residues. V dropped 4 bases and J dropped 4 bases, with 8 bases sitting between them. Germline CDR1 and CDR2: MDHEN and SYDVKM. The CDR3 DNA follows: TGTGCCAGCAGTTCGGAATATTACGAGCAGTACTTC. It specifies CASSSEYYEQYF.

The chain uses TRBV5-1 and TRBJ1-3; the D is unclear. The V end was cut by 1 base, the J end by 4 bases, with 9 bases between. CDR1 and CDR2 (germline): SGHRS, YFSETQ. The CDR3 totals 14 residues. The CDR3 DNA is TGCGCCAGCAGCTTGACATACCTGGGAAACACCATATATTTT. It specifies CASSLTYLGNTIYF.

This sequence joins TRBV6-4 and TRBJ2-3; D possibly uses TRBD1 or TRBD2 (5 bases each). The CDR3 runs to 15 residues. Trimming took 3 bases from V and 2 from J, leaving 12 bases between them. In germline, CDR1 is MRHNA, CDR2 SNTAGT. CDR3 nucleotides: TGTGCCAGCAGTGAAGGGGACCACCACACAGATACGCAGTATTTT. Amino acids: CASSEGDHHTDTQYF.

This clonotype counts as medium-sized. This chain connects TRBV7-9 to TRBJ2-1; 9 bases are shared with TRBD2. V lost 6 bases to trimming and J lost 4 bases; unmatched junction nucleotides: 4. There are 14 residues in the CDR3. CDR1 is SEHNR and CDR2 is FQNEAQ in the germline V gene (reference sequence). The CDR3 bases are TGTGCCAGCAGATATAGCGGGAGATACAATGAGCAGTTCTTC. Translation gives CASRYSGRYNEQFF.

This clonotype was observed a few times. CDR3 region: CSVSAQIGHPLEQYF. CDR3 bases: TGCAGCGTGAGTGCCCAGATTGGACACCCCTTGGAGCAGTACTTC. The chain joins TRBV29-1 to TRBJ2-7, with a tentative D call TRBD1 (5 bases). Per germline, CDR1 SQVTM and CDR2 ANQGSEA. This CDR3 contains 15 residues. V was shortened by 6 bases and J by 7 bases, with 25 bases between the two germline ends.

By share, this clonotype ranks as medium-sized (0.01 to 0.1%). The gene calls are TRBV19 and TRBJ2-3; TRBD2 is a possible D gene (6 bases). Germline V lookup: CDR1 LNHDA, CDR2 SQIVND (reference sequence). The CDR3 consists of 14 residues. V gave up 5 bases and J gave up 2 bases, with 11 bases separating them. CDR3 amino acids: CASSAGLYTDTQYF. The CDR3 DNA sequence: TGTGCCAGTAGTGCGGGACTCTACACAGATACGCAGTATTTT.

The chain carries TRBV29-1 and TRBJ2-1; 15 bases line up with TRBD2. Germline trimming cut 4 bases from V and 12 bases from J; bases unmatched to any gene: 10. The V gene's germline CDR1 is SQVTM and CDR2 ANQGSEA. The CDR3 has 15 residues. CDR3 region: CSVGGEGLAGGRQFF. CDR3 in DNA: TGCAGCGTTGGAGGGGAGGGACTAGCGGGAGGAAGGCAGTTCTTC.

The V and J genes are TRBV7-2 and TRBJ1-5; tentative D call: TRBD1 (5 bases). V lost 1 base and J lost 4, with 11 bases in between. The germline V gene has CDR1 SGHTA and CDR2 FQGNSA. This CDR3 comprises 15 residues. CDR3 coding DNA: TGTGCCAGCAGCTTAGAGGGGTCTTTTAATCAGCCCCAGCATTTT. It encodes CASSLEGSFNQPQHF.

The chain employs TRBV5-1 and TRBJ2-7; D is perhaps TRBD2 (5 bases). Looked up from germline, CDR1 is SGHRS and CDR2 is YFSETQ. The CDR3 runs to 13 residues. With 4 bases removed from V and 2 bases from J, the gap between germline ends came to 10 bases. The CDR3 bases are TGCGCCAGCAGCCCCGAGGGAGCCTACGAGCAGTACTTC. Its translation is CASSPEGAYEQYF.

The CDR3 region is CSGARHNEQFF. The CDR3 DNA follows: TGCAGCGGCGCTAGGCACAATGAGCAGTTCTTC. V is TRBV29-1 and J is TRBJ2-1; D unclear. The CDR3 runs to 11 residues. Germline V gene lookup returns CDR1 SQVTM and CDR2 ANQGSEA. V was shortened by 7 bases and J by 5 bases, with 9 bases between the two germline ends.

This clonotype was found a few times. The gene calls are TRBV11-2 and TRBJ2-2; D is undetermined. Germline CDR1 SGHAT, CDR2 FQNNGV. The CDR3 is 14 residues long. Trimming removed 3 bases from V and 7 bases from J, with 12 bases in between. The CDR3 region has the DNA TGTGCCAGCAGCTTTACGCTAGTAAGCGGGGAGCTGTTTTTT. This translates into CASSFTLVSGELFF.

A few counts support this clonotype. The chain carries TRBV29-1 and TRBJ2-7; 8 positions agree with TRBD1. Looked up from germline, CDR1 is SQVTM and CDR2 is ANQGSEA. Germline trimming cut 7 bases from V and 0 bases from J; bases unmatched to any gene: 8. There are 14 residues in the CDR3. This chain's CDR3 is CSAKGQESSYEQYF. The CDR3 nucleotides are TGCAGCGCCAAGGGACAGGAGAGCTCCTACGAGCAGTACTTC.

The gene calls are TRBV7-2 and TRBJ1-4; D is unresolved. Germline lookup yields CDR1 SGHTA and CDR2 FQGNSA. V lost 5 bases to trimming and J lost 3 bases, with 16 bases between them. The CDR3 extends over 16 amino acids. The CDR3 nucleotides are TGTGCCAGCAGCAGAGGCAGACTTGGTGCTAATGAAAAACTGTTTTTT. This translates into CASSRGRLGANEKLFF.

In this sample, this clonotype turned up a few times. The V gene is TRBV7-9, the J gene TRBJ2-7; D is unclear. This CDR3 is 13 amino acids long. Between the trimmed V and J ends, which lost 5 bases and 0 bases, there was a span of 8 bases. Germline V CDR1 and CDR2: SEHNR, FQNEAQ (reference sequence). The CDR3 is CASSPAGSYEQYF. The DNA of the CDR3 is TGTGCCAGCAGCCCGGCAGGCTCCTACGAGCAGTACTTC.

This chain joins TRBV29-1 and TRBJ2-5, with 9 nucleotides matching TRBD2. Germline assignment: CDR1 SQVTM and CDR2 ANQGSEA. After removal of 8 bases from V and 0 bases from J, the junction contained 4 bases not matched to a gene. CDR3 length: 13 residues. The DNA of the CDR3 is TGCAGCTCTCTAGCGGGATACCAAGAGACCCAGTACTTC. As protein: CSSLAGYQETQYF.

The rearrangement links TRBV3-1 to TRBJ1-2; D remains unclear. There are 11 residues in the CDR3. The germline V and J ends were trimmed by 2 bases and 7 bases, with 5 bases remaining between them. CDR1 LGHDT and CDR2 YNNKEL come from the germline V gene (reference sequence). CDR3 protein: CASSQLSGYTF. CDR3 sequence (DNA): TGTGCCAGCAGCCAACTAAGTGGCTACACCTTC.